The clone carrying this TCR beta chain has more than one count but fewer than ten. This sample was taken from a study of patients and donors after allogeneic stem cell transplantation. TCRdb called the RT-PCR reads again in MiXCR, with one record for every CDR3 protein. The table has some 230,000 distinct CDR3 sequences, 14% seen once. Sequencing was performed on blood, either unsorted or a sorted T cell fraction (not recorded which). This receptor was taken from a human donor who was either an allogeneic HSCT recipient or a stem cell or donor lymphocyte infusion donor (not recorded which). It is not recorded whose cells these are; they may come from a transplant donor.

As DNA, the CDR3 is TGCAGCGTTTCCGGACAACCCAGAATGGTGGTTACTGAAGCTTTCTTT. Residues: CSVSGQPRMVVTEAFF. The chain joins TRBV29-1 to TRBJ1-1; tentatively, D is TRBD1 (5 bases). The CDR3 sequence is 16 residues long. Germline CDR1 is SQVTM and CDR2 is ANQGSEA. V was trimmed by 5 bases and J by 5 bases, leaving 24 bases between them.